The rows below give T cell receptor beta chains drawn from one sample of a study of blood T cell repertoires in COVID-19. The data were produced by immunoSEQ multiplex PCR, yet TCRdb's version contains in-frame clones alone and is incomplete. The sample lists 140,000 to 150,000 clones, about 85% occurring once. Sequences were obtained from peripheral blood. These receptors came from a human donor with acute or convalescent COVID-19. The donor label of this sample is uncertain. CDR3s include the opening cysteine and the closing phenylalanine or tryptophan. D genes are given only for firm matches. Clone size appears in some rows only: once, few, many, or a class for an expanded clone.

V	length	D	size	J	DNA	CDR3
TRBV7-9	15	-	once	TRBJ1-1	TGTGCCAGCAGCTATCGGGCGGGCGGGGACACTGAAGCTTTCTTT	CASSYRAGGDTEAFF
TRBV18	14	TRBD1	-	TRBJ1-2	TGTGCCAGCTCAACCGACAGGGGGAGCTATGGCTACACCTTC	CASSTDRGSYGYTF
TRBV5-4	14	-	-	TRBJ2-4	TGTGCCAGCAGCTTGGTCACAGCAACGGACATTCAGTACTTC	CASSLVTATDIQYF
TRBV7-9	13	-	-	TRBJ2-7	TGTGCCAGCAGCTTGGGTTCAGGGGACGAGCAGTACTTC	CASSLGSGDEQYF
TRBV2	12	-	few	TRBJ1-5	TGTGCCAGCAGTCCAGGGGATCAGCCCCAGCATTTT	CASSPGDQPQHF
TRBV5-1	14	-	-	TRBJ2-5	TGCGCCAGCAGCTTGGCCGTCTACCAAGAGACCCAGTACTTC	CASSLAVYQETQYF
TRBV10-3	14	-	once	TRBJ1-4	TGTGCCATCAGCTACGAACAGGGAGGGGAAAAACTGTTTTTT	CAISYEQGGEKLFF
TRBV18	14	TRBD1	-	TRBJ2-5	TGTGCCAGCTCACCCGGGACAGACCAAGAGACCCAGTACTTC	CASSPGTDQETQYF
TRBV6-5	14	-	-	TRBJ1-5	TGTGCCAGCGGGATCGATCAGGGAAATCAGCCCCAGCATTTT	CASGIDQGNQPQHF
TRBV30	15	-	once	TRBJ1-3	TGTGCCTGGAGGTCTGACAGTTACTCTGGAAACACCATATATTTT	CAWRSDSYSGNTIYF
TRBV4-3	14	-	-	TRBJ1-2	TGCGCCAGCAGCCAAGAAGGGGGGGCGGGTGGCTACACCTTC	CASSQEGGAGGYTF
TRBV5-5	16	TRBD1	-	TRBJ1-3	TGTGCCAGCAGCTTAGAACAGGGGCTCTCTGGAAACACCATATATTTT	CASSLEQGLSGNTIYF
TRBV12-3/TRBV12-4	13	TRBD1	-	TRBJ1-1	TGTGCCAGCAGTTTAGGACAGGGGACGCAAGCTTTCTTT	CASSLGQGTQAFF
TRBV28	14	-	-	TRBJ1-1	TGTGCCAGCAGTTTTGCCGGTCATAACACTGAAGCTTTCTTT	CASSFAGHNTEAFF
TRBV6-5	15	TRBD1	-	TRBJ1-6	TGTGCCAGCAGTAGGGACAGGGGACTGGGTTCACCCCTCCACTTT	CASSRDRGLGSPLHF
TRBV24-1	12	-	-	TRBJ1-3	TGTGCCACCAGTGATTTGCCGGGATCCATATATTTT	CATSDLPGSIYF
TRBV7-3	17	-	-	TRBJ2-5	TGTGCCAGCAGCTTGGGAGACGGGTTTCCCCACGGGGAGACCCAGTACTTC	CASSLGDGFPHGETQYF
TRBV12-5	13	-	-	TRBJ2-3	TGTGCTAGTGGTTTCGGGGGTAAAGATACGCAGTATTTT	CASGFGGKDTQYF
TRBV20-1	14	-	-	TRBJ1-1	TGCAGTGCTAGTGACCCGGGCCGGGGCACTGAAGCTTTCTTT	CSASDPGRGTEAFF
TRBV28	15	-	-	TRBJ2-5	TGTGCCAGCAGTTTATACGGGCTCAGGGCAAAGACCCAGTACTTC	CASSLYGLRAKTQYF
TRBV30	14	TRBD1	-	TRBJ2-2	TGTGCCTGGAGTGGAAGGGGGCGTGGGGGGGAGCTGTTTTTT	CAWSGRGRGGELFF
TRBV4-1	16	-	-	TRBJ2-6	TGCGCCAGCAGCCAAGATTTGAGGTCGGGGGCCAACGTCCTGACTTTC	CASSQDLRSGANVLTF
TRBV6-5	15	TRBD1	-	TRBJ1-3	TGTGCCAGCAGTTATAGCGGGACAGGGGAGAACACCATATATTTT	CASSYSGTGENTIYF
TRBV18	13	TRBD1	few	TRBJ1-2	TGTGCCAGCTCACCAGGACAGGGACATGGCTACACCTTC	CASSPGQGHGYTF
TRBV30	13	TRBD1	-	TRBJ1-2	TGTGCCTGGAGTCGCCTCAGGGGGCGAGGCTACACCTTC	CAWSRLRGRGYTF
TRBV19	12	TRBD1	-	TRBJ1-5	TGTGCCAGTCATGACAGGGGGGAGCCCCAGCATTTT	CASHDRGEPQHF
TRBV7-3	16	-	-	TRBJ2-3	TGTGCCAGCAGCCTCGGGGCTAGCGTTAGCACAGATACGCAGTATTTT	CASSLGASVSTDTQYF
TRBV5-4	14	-	few	TRBJ1-1	TGTGCCAGCAGCTTGGAACAGACGAACACTGAAGCTTTCTTT	CASSLEQTNTEAFF
TRBV30	13	-	once	TRBJ2-3	TGTGCCTGGAGGGAGACAGGAGCAGATACGCAGTATTTT	CAWRETGADTQYF
TRBV5-1	15	TRBD1	-	TRBJ1-5	TGCGCCAGCAGCTTAGGGACAGGGTATCATCAGCCCCAGCATTTT	CASSLGTGYHQPQHF
TRBV18	13	TRBD1	-	TRBJ2-3	TGTGCCAGCTCTACAGGGGCAACAGATACGCAGTATTTT	CASSTGATDTQYF
TRBV28	14	TRBD1	once	TRBJ1-1	TGTGCCAGCAGTTTAATGGGCCAGGGGGCCGGTTCTTTCTTT	CASSLMGQGAGSFF